These 11 T cell receptor beta chains were sequenced from one sample in a study of technical replicates of blood from a handful of donors. TCRdb's copy holds only in-frame clones and misses some; the assay was immunoSEQ multiplex PCR. The table lists roughly 80,000 clones, 90% to 97% of them singletons. The specimen sequenced was T cells isolated from PBMCs. The receptors were sampled from a human donor in good health.

The chain uses TRBV5-1 and TRBJ2-4, with 8 bases that match TRBD1. Germline lookup yields CDR1 SGHRS and CDR2 YFSETQ. CDR3 length: 14 residues. Unmatched junction bases numbered 6, after V lost 4 bases and J lost 6 bases. In DNA form, the CDR3 reads TGCGCCAGCAGCCTGGACAGGGTCCCAAACATTCAGTACTTC. Protein product: CASSLDRVPNIQYF. The full variable domain, in which reference TRBV5-1 and TRBJ2-4 provide the parts outside the CDR3, is KAGVTQTPRYLIKTRGQQVTLSCSPISGHRSVSWYQQTPGQGLQFLFEYFSETQRNKGNFPGRFSGRQFSNSRSEMNVSTLELGDSALYLCASSLDRVPNIQYFGAGTRLSVL.

The chain links TRBV28 to TRBJ2-1; the D gene is possibly TRBD2 (5 bases). The V gene's germline CDR1 is MDHEN and CDR2 SYDVKM. The CDR3 runs 14 residues. Between the trimmed V and J ends, which lost 6 bases and 6 bases, there was a span of 15 bases. The CDR3: CASRPTGLGNEQFF. The CDR3 nucleotides read TGTGCCAGCAGACCTACGGGGTTGGGCAATGAGCAGTTCTTC.

This rearrangement joins TRBV7-8 to TRBJ1-5; 11 nucleotides agree with TRBD1. J gave up 1 base and V 8 bases, and 16 bases lay outside the gene matches. Per germline, CDR1 SGHVS and CDR2 FQNEAQ. This CDR3 comprises 19 residues. The CDR3 reads CASGFMGQGVPWSNQPQHF. In nucleotides, the CDR3 is TGTGCCAGCGGATTCATGGGACAGGGGGTCCCCTGGAGCAATCAGCCCCAGCATTTT.

V is TRBV5-4 and J is TRBJ2-5; no firm D call. Trimming removed 4 bases at V and 1 base at J, with 11 bases between. The CDR3 loop spans 14 amino acids. Germline CDR1 SGHNT, CDR2 YYREEE (reference sequence). The CDR3 spells CASSPQLIQETQYF. Written as DNA, the CDR3 is TGTGCCAGCAGCCCACAGCTAATCCAAGAGACCCAGTACTTC.

This chain joins TRBV6-6 and TRBJ1-4, with D tentatively TRBD1 (5 bases). V lost 5 bases and J 0 bases, leaving 7 bases between the germline ends. In germline, CDR1 is MNHNY, CDR2 SVGAGI (reference sequence). CDR3 size: 14 residues. The CDR3 reads CASSKGTTNEKLFF. The DNA for the CDR3 is TGTGCCAGCAGTAAGGGGACAACTAATGAAAAACTGTTTTTT.

This chain uses TRBV6-1 with TRBJ1-6, with 8 positions matching TRBD1. Germline V lookup: CDR1 MNHNS, CDR2 SASEGT. The V gene end was trimmed by 0 bases and the J gene end by 6 bases; junction bases not matched to a gene: 7. The CDR3 is made up of 17 amino acids. This chain's CDR3 is CASSEALGDRGNSPLHF. The DNA of the CDR3 is TGTGCCAGCAGTGAAGCGCTAGGAGACAGGGGTAATTCACCCCTCCACTTT.

The chain carries TRBV5-1 and TRBJ2-3; 7 positions agree with TRBD1. The CDR3 has 15 residues. CDR1 SGHRS and CDR2 YFSETQ come from the germline V gene. V was clipped by 0 bases and J by 3 bases; unmatched bases: 4. The CDR3 DNA reads TGCGCCAGCAGCTTGGGGACAGGTTATACAGATACGCAGTATTTT. Its translation is CASSLGTGYTDTQYF.

The chain employs TRBV4-1 and TRBJ2-3; 12 bases are a match to TRBD2. CDR3 length: 17 residues. Looked up from germline, CDR1 is MGHRA and CDR2 is YSYEKL. With V trimmed by 5 bases and J by 4 bases, 10 bases remained unmatched. In nucleotides, the CDR3 is TGCGCCAGCAGCTCCGAAGGACTAGCGGGGCCCCCAGATACGCAGTATTTT. Translating it yields CASSSEGLAGPPDTQYF.

This rearrangement joins TRBV9 to TRBJ1-2; 7 positions agree with TRBD1. Losses at the gene ends were 0 bases for V and 8 bases for J; bases not matched to a gene: 1. CDR1 is SGDLS and CDR2 is YYNGEE in the germline V gene. This CDR3 region has 12 residues. CDR3 DNA: TGTGCCAGCAGCGTAGAGGGGGCGGGCTACACCTTC. Amino acid sequence: CASSVEGAGYTF.

This clone was recorded many times. The chain employs TRBV19 and TRBJ1-5; D unresolved. V gave up 5 bases and J gave up 6 bases, with 11 bases separating them. CDR3 size: 13 residues. The V gene's germline CDR1 is LNHDA and CDR2 SQIVND (reference sequence). The CDR3: CASSQGLSQPQHF. The CDR3, as DNA: TGTGCCAGTAGTCAAGGACTCAGTCAGCCCCAGCATTTT.

V and J are TRBV6-5 and TRBJ2-1, with 7 bases that match TRBD2. The ends lost 6 bases at V and 4 bases at J; junction bases unmatched: 6. CDR1 is MNHEY, CDR2 SVGAGI, per germline. The CDR3 runs 14 residues. The CDR3 region is CASSYSGPYNEQFF. CDR3 bases: TGTGCCAGCAGCTATAGCGGGCCATACAATGAGCAGTTCTTC.